The 30 T cell receptor beta chains below come from one sample, sequenced in a study of neoadjuvant anti-PD-1 for oral cavity cancer. Assay: immunoSEQ multiplex PCR; the TCRdb copy retains only in-frame clones and omits some. The sample yields about 61,000 clones, roughly three quarters seen once. Sequencing used PBMCs, obtained before nivolumab (anti-PD-1) treatment. These TCRs come from a person aged 40 to 85 with oral cavity squamous cell carcinoma.

The rearrangement uses TRBV6-1 and TRBJ2-7; 11 nucleotides match TRBD2. V shed 3 bases and J 2 bases; nucleotides not matched to a gene: 12. This CDR3 is 18 amino acids long. Germline V CDR1 and CDR2: MNHNS, SASEGT. The CDR3 DNA sequence: TGTGCCAGCAGTGAGAACCTGCTGATTAGCGGGAGGGCCTACGAGCAGTACTTC. This encodes CASSENLLISGRAYEQYF.

The chain employs TRBV15 and TRBJ2-5, with 11 bases identical to TRBD2. In germline, CDR1 is LNHNV, CDR2 YYDKDF (reference sequence). J lost 5 bases, V lost 8 bases, and 7 bases had no gene match. The CDR3 is 14 amino acids. For the CDR3, the DNA is TGTGCCACCGCCCTAGCGGGGGGAGTTGAGACCCAGTACTTC. Amino acids: CATALAGGVETQYF.

V is TRBV27 and J is TRBJ2-7; TRBD1 might be the D (7 bases). The CDR3 has 17 amino acids. The ends were cut back, 2 bases at V and 4 bases at J, with 21 bases in the middle. Germline V gene data show CDR1 as MNHEY and CDR2 as SMNVEV (reference sequence). The CDR3 DNA reads as TGTGCCAGCAGTTTAAGCTGGGGACAGCGGGTTTCTTACGAGCAGTACTTC. It encodes CASSLSWGQRVSYEQYF.

The genes are TRBV7-9 and TRBJ1-5; the D is unclear. Germline assignment: CDR1 SEHNR and CDR2 FQNEAQ (reference sequence). Trimming shortened V by 2 bases and J by 2 bases, and 13 bases separated the two germline ends. The CDR3 is 16 amino acids. The CDR3 region has the DNA TGTGCCAGCAGCTTATCGGGGAGGAGCGGCAATCAGCCCCAGCATTTT. It specifies CASSLSGRSGNQPQHF.

This sequence joins TRBV11-2 and TRBJ2-2; 8 nucleotides agree with TRBD2. CDR1 and CDR2 from the germline V gene are SGHAT and FQNNGV. The CDR3 contains 18 residues. Trimming removed 2 bases from V and 5 bases from J; junction bases left unmatched: 13. The CDR3 bases are TGTGCCAGCAGCTTACTCCCCCAGGGTCGCGGGGGGACCGGGGAGCTGTTTTTT. Protein sequence: CASSLLPQGRGGTGELFF.

This clone appeared once. This chain uses TRBV28 with TRBJ2-2, with D maybe TRBD1 (6 bases). The V gene's germline CDR1 is MDHEN and CDR2 SYDVKM. There are 14 residues in the CDR3. Trimming shortened V by 4 bases and J by 2 bases, and 8 bases separated the two germline ends. The CDR3 nucleotides read TGTGCCAGCAGTTCGGGGACAAACACCGGGGAGCTGTTTTTT. Translation: CASSSGTNTGELFF.

The chain recombines TRBV19 with TRBJ1-2, with D maybe TRBD1 (5 bases). Germline V lookup: CDR1 LNHDA, CDR2 SQIVND (reference sequence). CDR3 length: 16 residues. V was trimmed by 4 bases and J by 8 bases, leaving 23 bases between them. The CDR3 loop is CASSNTLPGGSGGYTF. The CDR3, as DNA: TGTGCCAGTAGTAATACGCTCCCCGGGGGAAGTGGCGGCTACACCTTC.

This chain links TRBV13 with TRBJ1-1; D gene ambiguous. From germline, CDR1 is PRHDT and CDR2 FYEKMQ (reference sequence). Trimming shortened V by 0 bases and J by 1 base, and 12 bases separated the two germline ends. This CDR3 spans 16 amino acids. CDR3 region: CASSLGTRMRNTEAFF. CDR3 DNA: TGTGCCAGCAGCTTAGGAACCAGGATGAGGAACACTGAAGCTTTCTTT.

This clone appeared a few times. The chain carries TRBV19 and TRBJ2-3, with 12 bases matching TRBD2. The V gene end was trimmed by 6 bases and the J gene end by 3 bases; junction bases not matched to a gene: 4. This CDR3 contains 15 residues. Germline V lookup: CDR1 LNHDA, CDR2 SQIVND (reference sequence). This CDR3 reads CASRPLAGGTDTQYF. The CDR3 region has the DNA TGTGCCAGTAGACCGCTAGCGGGAGGGACAGATACGCAGTATTTT. Combining the CDR3 with reference TRBV19 and TRBJ2-3 gives the whole variable domain DGGITQSPKYLFRKEGQNVTLSCEQNLNHDAMYWYRQDPGQGLRLIYYSQIVNDFQKGDIAEGYSVSREKKESFPLTVTSAQKNPTAFYLCASRPLAGGTDTQYFGPGTRLTVL.

The CDR3 sequence: CASSLDRGHGYTF. The DNA for the CDR3 is TGTGCCAGCAGTTTGGACAGGGGGCACGGCTACACCTTC. V is TRBV27 and J is TRBJ1-2, with 11 bases aligning to TRBD1. With V trimmed by 3 bases and J by 8 bases, 2 bases remained unmatched. The CDR3 is 13 residues long. Germline values: CDR1 MNHEY, CDR2 SMNVEV (reference sequence).

This clone was seen a single time. The rearrangement links TRBV25-1 to TRBJ2-1; D is perhaps TRBD2 (6 bases). The CDR3 length is 15 residues. V dropped 3 bases and J dropped 2 bases, with 11 bases sitting between them. Germline lookup yields CDR1 MGHDK and CDR2 SYGVNS. The CDR3 DNA is TGTGCCAGCAGTGAGTCGGCGGGGACCTACAATGAGCAGTTCTTC. This sequence encodes CASSESAGTYNEQFF. Full variable domain (outside the CDR3, taken from reference TRBV25-1 and TRBJ2-1): EADIYQTPRYLVIGTGKKITLECSQTMGHDKMYWYQQDPGMELHLIHYSYGVNSTEKGDLSSESTVSRIRTEHFPLTLESARPSHTSQYLCASSESAGTYNEQFFGPGTRLTVL.

The rearrangement uses TRBV7-9 and TRBJ2-1; 9 positions agree with TRBD2. The CDR3 is 15 residues long. The J segment lost 6 bases and the V segment lost 4 bases, leaving 7 bases of the junction unmatched. CDR1 and CDR2 from the germline V gene are SEHNR and FQNEAQ (reference sequence). CDR3 in amino acids: CASSSEGGRANEQFF. The CDR3, as DNA: TGTGCCAGCAGCTCCGAAGGCGGGAGGGCCAATGAGCAGTTCTTC.

V and J are TRBV30 and TRBJ1-1; tentative D call: TRBD1 (5 bases). The germline V gene encodes CDR1 GTSNPN and CDR2 SVGIG (reference sequence). Trimming shortened V by 3 bases and J by 0 bases, and 11 bases separated the two germline ends. The CDR3 consists of 14 residues. The CDR3, as DNA: TGTGCCTGGAGAAAGGGACCGATGAACACTGAAGCTTTCTTT. Protein: CAWRKGPMNTEAFF.

This chain uses TRBV5-1 with TRBJ2-5; TRBD1 aligns across 8 bases. The trim removed 0 bases at V and 4 bases at J, leaving 11 bases unmatched. The CDR3 sequence is 17 residues long. CDR1 is SGHRS, CDR2 YFSETQ, per germline. CDR3 DNA: TGCGCCAGCAGCTTGGCCGGACAGGGAGCTAGGGGAGAGACCCAGTACTTC. Translation gives CASSLAGQGARGETQYF.

The V gene is TRBV2, the J gene TRBJ2-5; 7 nucleotides agree with TRBD2. Germline loops: CDR1 SNHLY, CDR2 FYNNEI. There are 13 residues in the CDR3. Trimming cost V 7 bases and J 2 bases; bases outside gene matches: 4. The CDR3 here is CASKRDAQETQYF. CDR3 nucleotides: TGTGCCAGCAAGCGGGACGCACAAGAGACCCAGTACTTC. Full variable domain (rest looked up from reference TRBV2 and TRBJ2-5): EPEVTQTPSHQVTQMGQEVILRCVPISNHLYFYWYRQILGQKVEFLVSFYNNEISEKSEIFDDQFSVERPDGSNFTLKIRSTKLEDSAMYFCASKRDAQETQYFGPGTRLLVL.

The rearrangement joins TRBV27 to TRBJ1-2; possibly TRBD1 for D (5 bases). In germline, CDR1 is MNHEY, CDR2 SMNVEV (reference sequence). V lost 3 bases, J lost 8 bases, and 19 bases lay in between. CDR3 length: 15 residues. The CDR3 here is CASSFTGTTLGGYTF. DNA of the CDR3: TGTGCCAGCAGTTTTACCGGGACCACTCTCGGCGGCTACACCTTC.

This sequence joins TRBV18 and TRBJ1-5; D is possibly TRBD1 (5 bases). Between the trimmed V and J ends, which lost 3 bases and 1 base, there was a span of 13 bases. The CDR3 spans 16 residues. CDR1 and CDR2 (germline): KGHSH, LQKENI. CDR3 amino acids: CASSPLGPGSNQPQHF. For the CDR3, the DNA is TGTGCCAGCTCACCGTTGGGGCCGGGGAGCAATCAGCCCCAGCATTTT.

The chain recombines TRBV18 with TRBJ1-5, with 10 bases matching TRBD1. V was pared by 3 bases and J by 6 bases, with 8 bases of the junction left unmatched. Per the germline V gene, CDR1 is KGHSH and CDR2 is LQKENI. The length of the CDR3 is 16 residues. CDR3 sequence reads: CASSPDRDRGSQPQHF. The DNA of the CDR3 is TGTGCCAGCTCACCCGACCGGGACAGGGGAAGTCAGCCCCAGCATTTT.

The chain carries TRBV11-3 and TRBJ2-3; D remains ambiguous. The CDR3 covers 15 residues. V shed 4 bases and J shed 0 bases, with 11 bases lying between them. The germline gives CDR1 SGHNT, CDR2 YENEEA. The CDR3 is CASSSFAGSTDTQYF. The CDR3 DNA is TGTGCCAGCAGCTCCTTCGCCGGGAGCACAGATACGCAGTATTTT.

The rearrangement uses TRBV14 and TRBJ2-1; 9 nucleotides align to TRBD2. Trimming at V came to 4 bases and at J to 10 bases, leaving 11 bases not matched to a gene. Looked up from germline, CDR1 is SGHDN and CDR2 is FVKESK. The CDR3 has 15 amino acids. This CDR3 reads CASSPPGGRAGEQFF. The CDR3 DNA is TGTGCCAGCAGCCCCCCCGGCGGGAGGGCCGGCGAGCAGTTCTTC.

The chain recombines TRBV19 with TRBJ2-7, with a possible D match to TRBD1 (6 bases). The CDR3 runs 13 residues. From germline, CDR1 is LNHDA and CDR2 SQIVND (reference sequence). V was cut by 1 base and J by 3 bases, with 7 bases left in between. CDR3 in DNA: TGTGCCAGTAGTATAGCCAGGGGCTACGAGCAGTACTTC. It yields the protein CASSIARGYEQYF.

In its sample, this clone was seen once. The V and J genes are TRBV7-6 and TRBJ2-2, with TRBD1 matching 9 bases. Germline lookup yields CDR1 SGHVS and CDR2 FNYEAQ. V lost 5 bases and J lost 6; bases outside the gene matches: 19. The CDR3 has 19 residues. The CDR3 nucleotides are TGTGCCAGCAGCCGAGTACCGGCGGGGTCCGGGACAGGGTCCGGGGAGCTGTTTTTT. Its translation: CASSRVPAGSGTGSGELFF. The full variable domain, with the rest looked up from reference TRBV7-6 and TRBJ2-2, is GAGVSQSPRYKVTKRGQDVALRCDPISGHVSLYWYRQALGQGPEFLTYFNYEAQQDKSGLPNDRFSAERPEGSISTLTIQRTEQRDSAMYRCASSRVPAGSGTGSGELFFGEGSRLTVL.

This clone was counted a few times. The chain links TRBV18 to TRBJ1-2; no definite D call. V lost 8 bases and J 6 bases, leaving 16 bases between the germline ends. CDR3 size: 13 residues. Germline V gives CDR1 KGHSH, CDR2 LQKENI. The CDR3 sequence: CASLTTLGHGYTF. CDR3 DNA: TGTGCCAGCCTAACAACCCTGGGCCATGGCTACACCTTC.

The gene calls are TRBV11-2 and TRBJ2-2, with 15 bases aligning to TRBD2. J gave up 4 bases and V 5 bases, and 5 bases lay outside the gene matches. The CDR3 has 17 amino acids. CDR1 SGHAT and CDR2 FQNNGV come from the germline V gene. The CDR3 is CASSQGLAGGSTGELFF. The CDR3 DNA reads TGTGCCAGCAGCCAGGGACTAGCGGGAGGATCCACCGGGGAGCTGTTTTTT.

This clone was seen a single time. The V gene is TRBV6-1, the J gene TRBJ2-7; 7 bases are shared with TRBD1. CDR3 size: 15 residues. After removal of 10 bases from V and 0 bases from J, the junction contained 12 bases not matched to a gene. Germline V CDR1 and CDR2: MNHNS, SASEGT. This CDR3 reads CATDLGTVFSYEQYF. Here the CDR3 DNA reads TGTGCCACCGACCTCGGGACAGTGTTCTCCTACGAGCAGTACTTC.

V gene TRBV19 combines with J gene TRBJ2-4; 8 nucleotides agree with TRBD1. CDR1 and CDR2 from the germline V gene are LNHDA and SQIVND (reference sequence). There are 17 residues in the CDR3. The junction had 12 bases not matched to a gene; V was cut back by 3 bases and J by 5 bases. The CDR3 DNA sequence: TGTGCCAGTAGTATCGCCAAGGGCAGGGGGCGCGAAAACATTCAGTACTTC. Translating gives CASSIAKGRGRENIQYF.

This clone was found once. DNA for the CDR3: TGTGCCAGCAGTGGTCCGGGACAGGGGGTCGGTATTGAGCAGTTCTTC. Encoded protein: CASSGPGQGVGIEQFF. The rearrangement links TRBV25-1 to TRBJ2-1; 11 bases map to TRBD1. CDR3 length: 16 amino acids. Germline-derived CDR1 and CDR2 are MGHDK and SYGVNS. After removal of 4 bases from V and 9 bases from J, the junction contained 11 bases not matched to a gene.

The rearrangement uses TRBV5-1 and TRBJ1-2; 7 bases fit TRBD1. The V gene's germline CDR1 is SGHRS and CDR2 YFSETQ. This CDR3 has 13 amino acids. V was clipped by 7 bases and J by 4 bases; unmatched bases: 7. The DNA for the CDR3 is TGCGCCAGCTCCCTTGACAGGGTCTATGGCTACACCTTC. Amino acids: CASSLDRVYGYTF.

CDR3 DNA sequence: TGTGCCAGCAGCCAATTCCCGGAGATTGCCCAGTACTTC. Amino acid sequence: CASSQFPEIAQYF. V is TRBV14 and J is TRBJ2-5; D is undetermined. The V gene lost 2 bases and the J gene lost 9 bases, with 13 bases spanning the gap. This CDR3 spans 13 amino acids. Germline lookup yields CDR1 SGHDN and CDR2 FVKESK.

The chain recombines TRBV6-4 with TRBJ2-2, with D hard to call. This CDR3 is 13 amino acids long. With 2 bases removed from V and 2 bases from J, the gap between germline ends came to 3 bases. Germline V gene sequence: CDR1 MRHNA, CDR2 SNTAGT. The CDR3 sequence: CASSDKNTGELFF. CDR3 in DNA: TGTGCCAGCAGTGACAAAAACACCGGGGAGCTGTTTTTT.